The next 5 T cell receptor beta chains were all read from a single sample in a study of Graves' ophthalmopathy and Graves' hyperthyroidism. RNA served as the template for amplifying TCR beta CDR3 regions. Second-round multiplex PCR followed a first-round RT-PCR using HTBI primers. TCRdb reanalysed the multiplex PCR reads using MiXCR and keeps one entry per CDR3 protein. The sample has about 340,000 distinct CDR3 sequences, roughly 16% seen once; the top ten hold approximately 13%. Sequencing input: peripheral blood. The receptors stem from an adult man with Graves' ophthalmopathy.

This clonotype was counted many times. J is TRBJ1-5 and V is TRBV28; D gene uncertain. V lost 1 base and J 0 bases, leaving 7 bases between the germline ends. The CDR3 spans 15 residues. Germline CDR1 is MDHEN and CDR2 is SYDVKM. The CDR3 bases are TGTGCCAGCAGTTTATACGGTTATAGCAATCAGCCCCAGCATTTT. Protein product: CASSLYGYSNQPQHF.

In its sample, this clonotype was seen a few times. V is TRBV18 and J is TRBJ2-5, with TRBD1 matching over 7 bases. Germline CDR1 and CDR2: KGHSH and LQKENI. V lost 3 bases and J lost 4; bases outside the gene matches: 11. The length of the CDR3 is 16 residues. DNA of the CDR3: TGTGCCAGCTCACCGGACAGGTCCAGAAGCAGAGAGACCCAGTACTTC. It is translated as CASSPDRSRSRETQYF.

The V and J genes are TRBV6-1 and TRBJ1-2; the D gene is possibly TRBD1 (6 bases). CDR1 MNHNS and CDR2 SASEGT come from the germline V gene. CDR3 length: 16 residues. The V end lost 1 base, the J end lost 1 base, and 13 bases lay between the germline ends. The CDR3 DNA follows: TGTGCCAGCAGTGAAGACTCGGACAGATTTAACTATGGCTACACCTTC. It codes for CASSEDSDRFNYGYTF.

This clonotype was recorded at least ten times. This chain connects TRBV7-2 to TRBJ1-1, with D unclear. V dropped 2 bases and J dropped 0 bases, with 7 bases sitting between them. The germline V gene has CDR1 SGHTA and CDR2 FQGNSA. CDR3 length: 14 residues. The chain's CDR3 is CASSLTDMNTEAFF. The CDR3 coding sequence is TGTGCCAGCAGCTTAACAGACATGAACACTGAAGCTTTCTTT.

This clonotype was recorded at least ten times. The chain carries TRBV2 and TRBJ2-5; TRBD1 matches 7 bases. The CDR3 is 13 residues long. From germline, CDR1 is SNHLY and CDR2 FYNNEI. V lost 6 bases and J lost 1; bases outside the gene matches: 2. CDR3 DNA sequence: TGTGCCAGCAGCAGGGACAGCCAAGAGACCCAGTACTTC. Translation: CASSRDSQETQYF.